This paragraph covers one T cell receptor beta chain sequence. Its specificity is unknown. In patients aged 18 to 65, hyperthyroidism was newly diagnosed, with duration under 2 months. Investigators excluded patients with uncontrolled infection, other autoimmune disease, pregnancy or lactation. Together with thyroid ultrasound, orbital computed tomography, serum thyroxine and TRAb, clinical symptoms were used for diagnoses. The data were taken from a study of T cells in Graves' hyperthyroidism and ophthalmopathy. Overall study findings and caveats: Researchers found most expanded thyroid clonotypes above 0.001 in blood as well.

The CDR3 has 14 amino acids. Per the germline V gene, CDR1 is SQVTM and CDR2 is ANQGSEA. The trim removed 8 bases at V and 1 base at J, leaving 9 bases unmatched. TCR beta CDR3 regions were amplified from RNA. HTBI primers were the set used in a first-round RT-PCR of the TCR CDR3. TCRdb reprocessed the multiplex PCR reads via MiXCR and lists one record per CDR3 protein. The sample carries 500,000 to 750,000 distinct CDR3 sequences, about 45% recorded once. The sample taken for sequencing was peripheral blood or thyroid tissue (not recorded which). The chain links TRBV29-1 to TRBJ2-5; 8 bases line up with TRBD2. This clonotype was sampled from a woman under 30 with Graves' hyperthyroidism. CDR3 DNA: TGCAGCTTAGCGATACTAGCGGTCCAAGAGACCCAGTACTTC. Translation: CSLAILAVQETQYF. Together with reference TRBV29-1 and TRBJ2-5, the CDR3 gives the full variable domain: SAVISQKPSRDICQRGTSLTIQCQVDSQVTMMFWYRQQPGQSLTLIATANQGSEATYESGFVIDKFPISRPNLTFSTLTVSNMSPEDSSIYLCSLAILAVQETQYFGPGTRLLVL.